The 17 T cell receptor beta chains presented below share a single source sample, sequenced in a study of shared clonotypes between healthy human individuals. Only in-frame clones appear in the TCRdb table, and some are missing; sequencing was by immunoSEQ multiplex PCR. Altogether about 2 million clones are present, approximately 95% being singletons, with the ten largest covering roughly 0.13%. Sequences were obtained from naive CD4+ T cells sorted from blood. Subset given: CD45RA+ positively selected. Source of these receptors: a man younger than 30 in good health.

The V and J genes are TRBV18 and TRBJ2-7, with TRBD2 as a possible D gene (5 bases). CDR3 length equals 13 residues. In germline, CDR1 is KGHSH, CDR2 LQKENI. V was clipped by 2 bases and J by 3 bases, with 8 bases between them. CDR3 in amino acids: CASSPEGRYEQYF. CDR3 bases: TGTGCCAGCTCACCAGAGGGCCGCTACGAGCAGTACTTC.

The V call is TRBV4-1, the J call TRBJ2-7; D is unresolved. V lost 0 bases to trimming and J lost 4 bases, with 13 bases between them. The CDR3 runs to 15 residues. The germline CDR1 and CDR2 sequences are MGHRA and YSYEKL. The CDR3 reads CASSQDPGYRYEQYF. The CDR3 DNA is TGCGCCAGCAGCCAAGACCCCGGGTACAGATACGAGCAGTACTTC.

The V call is TRBV6-5, the J call TRBJ2-6; no definite D call. V was shortened by 2 bases and J by 0 bases, with 2 bases between the two germline ends. This CDR3 region has 14 residues. Germline V gives CDR1 MNHEY, CDR2 SVGAGI. CDR3 DNA: TGTGCCAGCAGTTACGACTCTGGGGCCAACGTCCTGACTTTC. This translates into CASSYDSGANVLTF.

V gene TRBV9 combines with J gene TRBJ2-1, with a possible D match to TRBD2 (5 bases). The V end was cut by 0 bases, the J end by 0 bases, with 10 bases between. Looked up from germline, CDR1 is SGDLS and CDR2 is YYNGEE. The CDR3 contains 16 residues. Here the CDR3 reads CASSVAGSGSYNEQFF. CDR3 bases: TGTGCCAGCAGCGTAGCGGGAAGTGGCTCCTACAATGAGCAGTTCTTC.

In its sample, this clone was seen once. The V and J genes are TRBV4-2 and TRBJ1-2, with D perhaps TRBD1 (5 bases). The CDR3 totals 15 residues. V was trimmed by 3 bases and J by 0 bases, leaving 11 bases between them. Germline CDR1 LGHNA, CDR2 YNFKEQ. The CDR3 region is CASSQATGANYGYTF. In nucleotides, the CDR3 is TGTGCCAGCAGCCAGGCTACAGGAGCTAACTATGGCTACACCTTC.

This chain connects TRBV4-2 to TRBJ2-2, with D possibly TRBD1 on 6 matching bases. V was cut by 4 bases and J by 3 bases, with 12 bases left in between. There are 15 residues in the CDR3. The germline V gene encodes CDR1 LGHNA and CDR2 YNFKEQ. CDR3 sequence: CASSPTDSDTGELFF. As DNA, the CDR3 is TGTGCCAGCAGCCCCACGGACAGCGACACCGGGGAGCTGTTTTTT.

DNA of the CDR3: TGTGCCAGCAGTCAAACCTACAGGGGAGAGTACAATGAGCAGTTCTTC. Translating it yields CASSQTYRGEYNEQFF. V and J are TRBV6-6 and TRBJ2-1, with TRBD1 matching over 7 bases. Per germline, CDR1 MNHNY and CDR2 SVGAGI (reference sequence). J was trimmed by 4 bases and V by 5 bases; bases with no gene match: 11. The CDR3 has 16 residues.

This clone was recorded a few times. The V and J genes are TRBV2 and TRBJ2-5; 11 positions agree with TRBD1. The DNA end is more similar to TRBJ2-7, so the J call may be wrong. Germline V gives CDR1 SNHLY, CDR2 FYNNEI. The CDR3 is 14 amino acids. CDR3 protein: CASTLDRGPYEQYF. The DNA of the CDR3 is TGTGCCAGCACTTTGGACAGGGGGCCCTACGAGCAGTACTTC.

Turning to this clone: Within the sample, other DNA sequences also encode this same CDR3. V is TRBV5-1 and J is TRBJ2-2; D is unresolved. Between the trimmed V and J ends, which lost 0 bases and 3 bases, there was a span of 6 bases. Germline V gene lookup returns CDR1 SGHRS and CDR2 YFSETQ. This CDR3 has 14 amino acids. In DNA form, the CDR3 reads TGCGCCAGCAGCTTGGAGGGTTACACCGGGGAGCTGTTTTTT. Translation gives CASSLEGYTGELFF.

The chain joins TRBV27 to TRBJ2-3; TRBD2 matches 7 bases. There are 15 residues in the CDR3. The germline V gene has CDR1 MNHEY and CDR2 SMNVEV (reference sequence). The junction had 8 bases not matched to a gene; V was cut back by 2 bases and J by 6 bases. CDR3 region: CASSLPGGPGDTQYF. The CDR3 nucleotides read TGTGCCAGCAGTTTACCGGGAGGTCCGGGGGATACGCAGTATTTT.

V gene TRBV30 combines with J gene TRBJ1-6; TRBD1 matches 10 bases. The J segment lost 9 bases and the V segment lost 5 bases, leaving 10 bases of the junction unmatched. Germline CDR1 and CDR2: GTSNPN and SVGIG (reference sequence). This CDR3 has 15 amino acids. For the CDR3, the DNA is TGTGCCTGGTCCGCCGGGACAGGGGTTCGTTCACCCCTCCACTTT. This translates into CAWSAGTGVRSPLHF.

V and J are TRBV30 and TRBJ2-7; D tentatively reads TRBD1 or TRBD2 (6 bases each). The CDR3 loop spans 12 amino acids. The V end was cut by 8 bases, the J end by 5 bases, with 16 bases between. The germline V gene encodes CDR1 GTSNPN and CDR2 SVGIG (reference sequence). The CDR3 DNA is TGTGCCGCATTAGACAGGAGGGACGAGCAGTACTTC. Protein product: CAALDRRDEQYF.

About this clone: The sample holds other DNA sequences that translate to the same CDR3. The rearrangement links TRBV2 to TRBJ2-4; 10 positions match TRBD2. The CDR3 covers 16 residues. V gave up 8 bases and J gave up 0 bases; unmatched junction bases: 7. CDR1 SNHLY and CDR2 FYNNEI come from the germline V gene. CDR3 in amino acids: CASGLAGVGAKNIQYF. The DNA for the CDR3 is TGTGCCAGCGGGCTAGCGGGAGTGGGAGCCAAAAACATTCAGTACTTC.

The rearrangement links TRBV5-1 to TRBJ2-3; 9 bases line up with TRBD1. Trimming at V came to 4 bases and at J to 3 bases, leaving 12 bases not matched to a gene. Germline CDR1 is SGHRS and CDR2 is YFSETQ. The CDR3 extends over 17 amino acids. In DNA form, the CDR3 reads TGCGCCAGCAGCGATCCGGGACAGGGAACGGAAACAGATACGCAGTATTTT. Translated, it gives CASSDPGQGTETDTQYF.

Points on this clone: The identical CDR3 is also encoded by other nucleotide sequences in the sample. The chain employs TRBV18 and TRBJ1-5, with 7 bases aligning to TRBD1. The CDR3 totals 14 residues. Trimming at V came to 2 bases and at J to 3 bases, leaving 1 base not matched to a gene. Germline lookup yields CDR1 KGHSH and CDR2 LQKENI. The DNA of the CDR3 is TGTGCCAGCTCACCAGGGACAGACAATCAGCCCCAGCATTTT. Amino acid sequence: CASSPGTDNQPQHF.

The chain carries TRBV5-6 and TRBJ1-2; TRBD1 aligns across 7 bases. Germline V gives CDR1 SGHDT, CDR2 YYEEEE. The CDR3 is 13 residues long. The V segment lost 3 bases and the J segment 3 bases; nucleotides outside the gene matches: 2. The DNA for the CDR3 is TGTGCCAGCAGCTCAGGGGGTGACTATGGCTACACCTTC. Its protein is CASSSGGDYGYTF.

This clone occurred once. An end of the junction does not agree with germline; a read error may underlie this. This chain uses TRBV9 with TRBJ2-5; 10 positions agree with TRBD2. The germline gives CDR1 SGDLS, CDR2 YYNGEE. This CDR3 region has 15 residues. In nucleotides, the CDR3 is TGTGCCAGCAGTTCTAGCGGGAGCAACCAAGGGACCCAGTACTTC. Translated: CASSSSGSNQGTQYF.